The entry below gives a single TCR beta chain sequence along with its context. Which antigen it targets is not known. No per-base quality is available; no much larger clone lies one base away. The CDR1 and CDR2 encoded by the germline V gene are SNHLY and FYNNEI. V lost 7 bases and J lost 7 bases; the stretch between them is 13 bases long. Its CDR3 holds 13 amino acids, cysteine through phenylalanine. The CDR3 DNA has 39 bases and is translated from base 1. The record originates from a study of OX40 agonist ivuxolimab in advanced cancers. At the level of the whole study: Ivuxolimab was an agonistic, fully human IgG2 monoclonal antibody directed against OX40 (CD134), a costimulatory receptor. Patients were allowed to have had prior anti-PD-1, anti-PD-L1 or anti-CTLA-4 therapy, and roughly 40% of the dose-escalation patients had previously received checkpoint inhibitors. Three dose-escalation patients achieved partial responses, one with hepatocellular carcinoma and two with cutaneous melanoma. The dose-escalation cohort was almost 85% male with a mean age of about 60 years, ranging from roughly 20 to 80. The paper reports the monotherapy dose-escalation portion (N = 52 patients) of the phase I ivuxolimab trial. Intravenous ivuxolimab was administered to patients every 2 weeks at six dose levels: 0.01, 0.1, 0.3, 1.5, 3 and 10 mg/kg. Of the 52 patients in dose escalation, approximately 20 had hepatocellular carcinoma, some 15 had melanoma, 9 had renal cell carcinoma and 9 had head and neck cancer. The purpose of peripheral TCRbeta sequencing was to test whether ivuxolimab changed TCR sequence diversity and led to clonal T-cell expansion.

What the work shows at the level of the full study, not this receptor alone: The antigen specificity of the clonally expanded peripheral T cells was not determined. Low levels of normalized T-cell clonal expansion were also seen in some nonresponding patients. After ivuxolimab, CD8+ T cells had more expanded clones than CD4+ T cells on average. In the 0.1-3.0 mg/kg groups, partial responders had among the lowest normalized peripheral clonal expansion, particularly in CD8+ T cells. At doses of 0.1 to 3.0 mg/kg, clonal expansion of both CD4+ and CD8+ blood T cells was observed from baseline to week 6.

Patients with a history of autoimmune disease or receiving systemic immunosuppression were excluded from the trial. Peripheral blood for TCR sequencing was drawn from every dose cohort at baseline, at cycle 4 day 1 and at cycle 7 day 1. Samples were obtained from an open-label, multicenter, first-in-human phase I dose-escalation trial of ivuxolimab. Adults with locally advanced or metastatic head and neck squamous cell, hepatocellular, melanoma or renal cell carcinoma were enrolled in the trial. Before TCR sequencing, CD4+ T cells and CD8+ T cells were sorted from peripheral blood as separate populations. Genomic DNA was isolated from the sorted cells so that the TCRbeta CDR3 region could be sequenced. TCRbeta CDR3 regions were sequenced using the immunoSEQ Assay. What TCRdb holds here is the immuneACCESS table cut down to in-frame rearrangements. Part of the clones is not present; checked against another copy, under half of the missing clones reflect an unresolved V gene, and the others are unexplained. In all, the sample holds roughly 80,000 clones, and around 84% of those were seen once. The top ten clones comprise roughly 1.7% of the sample.

Rearrangement joined TRBV2 to TRBJ2-2, with the D gene call left open. The TCR comes from an adult with an advanced solid tumor such as melanoma, head and neck, liver or kidney cancer. Specimen: CD4+ or CD8+ T cells sorted from blood, collected in a trial of the OX40 agonist ivuxolimab. CDR3 region: CASTAAPIGELFF. The bases are TGTGCCAGCACCGCAGCCCCCATCGGGGAGCTGTTTTTT. When the CDR3 is completed using the reference TRBV2 and TRBJ2-2 genes on either side, the full variable domain is EPEVTQTPSHQVTQMGQEVILRCVPISNHLYFYWYRQILGQKVEFLVSFYNNEISEKSEIFDDQFSVERPDGSNFTLKIRSTKLEDSAMYFCASTAAPIGELFFGEGSRLTVL.